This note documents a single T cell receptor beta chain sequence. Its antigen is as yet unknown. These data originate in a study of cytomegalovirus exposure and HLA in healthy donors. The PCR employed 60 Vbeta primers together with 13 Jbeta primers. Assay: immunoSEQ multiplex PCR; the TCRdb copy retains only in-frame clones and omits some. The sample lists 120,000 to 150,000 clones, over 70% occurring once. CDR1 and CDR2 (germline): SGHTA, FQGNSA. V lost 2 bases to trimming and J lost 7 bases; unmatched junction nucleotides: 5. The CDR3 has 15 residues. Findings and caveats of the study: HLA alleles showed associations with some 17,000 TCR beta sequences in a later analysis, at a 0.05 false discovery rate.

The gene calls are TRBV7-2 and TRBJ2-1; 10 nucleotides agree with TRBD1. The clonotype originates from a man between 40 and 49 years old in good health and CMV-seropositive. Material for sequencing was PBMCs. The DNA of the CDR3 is TGTGCCAGCAGCTTAACGGCGGGACAGGGGAATGAGCAGTTCTTC. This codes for CASSLTAGQGNEQFF.